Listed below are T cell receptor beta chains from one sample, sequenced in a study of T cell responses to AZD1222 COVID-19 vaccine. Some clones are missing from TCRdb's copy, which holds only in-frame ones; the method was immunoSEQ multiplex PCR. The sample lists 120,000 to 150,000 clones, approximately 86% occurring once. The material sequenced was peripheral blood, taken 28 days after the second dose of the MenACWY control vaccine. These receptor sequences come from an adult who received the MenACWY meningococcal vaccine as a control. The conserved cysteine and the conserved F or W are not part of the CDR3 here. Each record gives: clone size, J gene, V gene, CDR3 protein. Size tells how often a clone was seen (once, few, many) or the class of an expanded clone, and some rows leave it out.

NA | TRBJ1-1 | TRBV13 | ASSSYRATEAF
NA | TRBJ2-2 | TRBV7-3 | ASSGTRSGELF
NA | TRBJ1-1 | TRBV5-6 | ASSPETAGGAEAF
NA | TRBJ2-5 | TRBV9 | ASSVRGLAGVETQY
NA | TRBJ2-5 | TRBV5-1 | ASSFGRSPRGQETQY
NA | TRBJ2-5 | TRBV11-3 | ASSLTGTYSQETQY
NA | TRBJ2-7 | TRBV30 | AWSVGKYEQY
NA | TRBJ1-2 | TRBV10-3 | AISDDSKYGYT
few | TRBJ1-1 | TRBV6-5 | ASSPGELGAF
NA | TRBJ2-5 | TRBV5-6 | ASSLAGRGQETQY
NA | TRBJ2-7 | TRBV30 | ASHLGGAGDEQY